Shown below are 30 T cell receptor beta chains from a single sample sequenced in a study of T-cell memory formation after mild COVID-19. TCRdb redid the calling of the 5' RACE reads with MiXCR, one entry per CDR3 protein. The sample lists about 560,000 distinct CDR3 sequences; 15% to 20% were seen once. Sequenced input: PBMCs or a T cell subset sorted from them (not recorded which). Source of these receptors: an adult woman who had mild COVID-19 (a few samples of this study predate the infection). Cell type and time point are not known.

A single count supports this clonotype. The rearrangement links TRBV4-1 to TRBJ2-1, with TRBD2 as a possible D gene (5 bases). V was cut by 1 base and J by 9 bases, with 13 bases left in between. The CDR3 is 14 amino acids. CDR1 and CDR2 from the germline V gene are MGHRA and YSYEKL. This chain's CDR3 is CASSQVWGRGEQFF. CDR3 DNA sequence: TGCGCCAGCAGCCAAGTATGGGGTCGGGGTGAGCAGTTCTTC.

This clonotype appeared a few times. V is TRBV20-1 and J is TRBJ2-7; TRBD2 matches 12 bases. The CDR3 is made up of 17 amino acids. After removal of 2 bases from V and 1 base from J, the junction contained 9 bases not matched to a gene. Germline V lookup: CDR1 DFQATT, CDR2 SNEGSKA (reference sequence). This CDR3 is CSARNYLTSGSSYEQYF. DNA of the CDR3: TGCAGTGCTAGAAACTACCTGACTAGCGGGAGTTCCTACGAGCAGTACTTC.

This chain uses TRBV9 with TRBJ2-2; D is perhaps TRBD1 (6 bases). CDR3 length: 15 amino acids. Between the trimmed V and J ends, which lost 4 bases and 8 bases, there was a span of 18 bases. CDR1 SGDLS and CDR2 YYNGEE come from the germline V gene. The CDR3 DNA sequence: TGTGCCAGCAGCCAGGGGTTCTATCAGTCAGGGGAGCTGTTTTTT. Protein product: CASSQGFYQSGELFF.

This clonotype has more than one count but fewer than ten. The rearrangement uses TRBV7-9 and TRBJ1-2; the D is unclear. CDR1 and CDR2 (germline): SEHNR, FQNEAQ (reference sequence). V dropped 8 bases and J dropped 12 bases, with 7 bases sitting between them. CDR3 length equals 8 residues. The CDR3 protein is CASPIDTF. In DNA, the CDR3 is TGTGCCAGCCCCATAGACACCTTC.

This clonotype showed up just a few times. The chain couples TRBV6-6 to TRBJ2-7; 7 bases agree with TRBD1. Germline loops: CDR1 MNHNY, CDR2 SVGAGI (reference sequence). After removal of 2 bases from V and 5 bases from J, the junction contained 3 bases not matched to a gene. The CDR3 is made up of 13 amino acids. CDR3 region: CASSYPQGNEQYF. The CDR3 coding sequence is TGTGCCAGCAGTTACCCACAGGGGAACGAGCAGTACTTC.

This clonotype has at least ten counts. The chain couples TRBV12-3 or TRBV12-4 to TRBJ1-5; 7 nucleotides agree with TRBD1. The CDR3 totals 14 residues. V lost 6 bases, J lost 2 bases, and 4 bases stayed unmatched. CDR3 DNA sequence: TGTGCCAGCAGCCAGGGGGGAGGCAATCAGCCCCAGCATTTT. Its protein is CASSQGGGNQPQHF.

Only a few counts were recorded for this clonotype. The chain carries TRBV4-1 and TRBJ1-5; tentatively, D is TRBD1 (5 bases). The CDR3 length is 17 residues. The germline V and J ends were trimmed by 4 bases and 0 bases, with 16 bases remaining between them. In germline, CDR1 is MGHRA, CDR2 YSYEKL. In nucleotides, the CDR3 is TGCGCCAGCAGCCGGGACGGGCGGGGTTATAGCAATCAGCCCCAGCATTTT. Its protein product is CASSRDGRGYSNQPQHF.

Only a few counts were recorded for this clonotype. The chain recombines TRBV4-3 with TRBJ1-2; D is ambiguous. The CDR3 runs to 13 residues. Trimming cost V 5 bases and J 4 bases, with 11 bases left between them. CDR1 LGHNA and CDR2 YSLEER come from the germline V gene. The DNA for the CDR3 is TGCGCCAGCAGCGGTGGCCCTCCCTATGGCTACACCTTC. This translates into CASSGGPPYGYTF.

As regards this clonotype: One end of the junction fails to match germline, which may point to a read error. This chain connects TRBV7-9 to TRBJ2-4; D assignment may be TRBD1 or TRBD2 (5 bases each). The CDR3 contains 14 residues. CDR1 and CDR2 (germline): SEHNR, FQNEAQ (reference sequence). The CDR3 reads CASSLAGGREFSDF. CDR3 bases: TGTGCCAGCAGCTTAGCGGGTGGCAGGGAGTTTAGTGACTTC.

This clonotype appeared many times. The genes are TRBV5-4 and TRBJ1-1; D ambiguous. The germline gives CDR1 SGHNT, CDR2 YYREEE (reference sequence). There are 15 residues in the CDR3. V lost 3 bases to trimming and J lost 0 bases, with 12 bases between them. CDR3 sequence (DNA): TGTGCCAGCAGCTCCGGATCTAAGATGAACACTGAAGCTTTCTTT. This translates into CASSSGSKMNTEAFF.

This clonotype has only a few counts. The chain is built from TRBV5-6 and TRBJ2-1, with a possible D match to TRBD1 (6 bases). Germline values: CDR1 SGHDT, CDR2 YYEEEE. The CDR3 covers 15 residues. Trimming took off 2 bases at V and 0 bases at J, with 9 bases between the two ends. For the CDR3, the DNA is TGTGCCAGCAGCTTCCTGACAGGCTCCTACAATGAGCAGTTCTTC. Protein product: CASSFLTGSYNEQFF.

A few counts support this clonotype. The chain has TRBV20-1 and TRBJ2-7; TRBD2 agrees at 7 bases. This CDR3 is 11 amino acids long. V shed 4 bases and J 6 bases; nucleotides not matched to a gene: 3. Germline V gene lookup returns CDR1 DFQATT and CDR2 SNEGSKA (reference sequence). CDR3 DNA sequence: TGCAGTGCTATTACTAGCGCCGAGCAGTACTTC. Translation: CSAITSAEQYF.

This chain connects TRBV4-2 to TRBJ2-2; D is unresolved. CDR1 and CDR2 from the germline V gene are LGHNA and YNFKEQ. This CDR3 has 16 amino acids. Trimming left V 0 bases short and J 6 bases short, with 14 bases between. Here the CDR3 reads CASSQDVAASPGELFF. CDR3 bases: TGTGCCAGCAGCCAAGACGTAGCAGCGTCACCCGGGGAGCTGTTTTTT.

The gene calls are TRBV20-1 and TRBJ2-2; 9 bases align to TRBD2. Germline CDR1 reads DFQATT; CDR2 reads SNEGSKA (reference sequence). The CDR3 runs to 14 residues. V shed 5 bases and J 5 bases; nucleotides not matched to a gene: 6. The CDR3 bases are TGCAGTGCTCGGGATAGCGGGAGAACCGGGGAGCTGTTTTTT. It specifies CSARDSGRTGELFF.

The genes are TRBV7-9 and TRBJ2-2; D uncertain. This CDR3 comprises 13 residues. Germline assignment: CDR1 SEHNR and CDR2 FQNEAQ (reference sequence). V lost 3 bases to trimming and J lost 3 bases, with 5 bases between them. The CDR3 region is CASSLKYTGELFF. The CDR3 DNA sequence: TGTGCCAGCAGCTTGAAGTACACCGGGGAGCTGTTTTTT. Variable domain in full (rest from reference TRBV7-9 and TRBJ2-2): DTGVSQNPRHKITKRGQNVTFRCDPISEHNRLYWYRQTLGQGPEFLTYFQNEAQLEKSRLLSDRFSAERPKGSFSTLEIQRTEQGDSAMYLCASSLKYTGELFFGEGSRLTVL.

This clonotype turned up a few times. V and J are TRBV20-1 and TRBJ2-3; D is possibly TRBD1 or TRBD2 (5 bases each). Trimming shortened V by 7 bases and J by 1 base, and 15 bases separated the two germline ends. The CDR3 extends over 14 amino acids. The germline V gene has CDR1 DFQATT and CDR2 SNEGSKA (reference sequence). For the CDR3, the DNA is TGCAGTGTCCGAGGGGTCGGTGGCACAGATACGCAGTATTTT. It is translated as CSVRGVGGTDTQYF.

The table lists this clonotype with many counts. V is TRBV12-3 or TRBV12-4 and J is TRBJ1-1; maybe TRBD1 (5 bases). There are 12 residues in the CDR3. Trimming left V 3 bases short and J 11 bases short, with 13 bases between. CDR3 sequence: CASSLGGREAFF. CDR3 nucleotides: TGTGCCAGCAGTTTGGGGGGACGGGAGGCTTTCTTT.

The chain combines TRBV15 with TRBJ1-2; TRBD1 matches at 7 bases. J lost 10 bases, V lost 0 bases, and 5 bases had no gene match. In germline, CDR1 is LNHNV, CDR2 YYDKDF (reference sequence). CDR3 length equals 13 residues. The CDR3 sequence: CATSRDWTGDYTF. Written as DNA, the CDR3 is TGTGCCACCAGCAGAGATTGGACAGGAGACTACACCTTC.

The rearrangement links TRBV2 to TRBJ2-7; no clear D gene. The CDR3 has 14 amino acids. CDR1 and CDR2 from the germline V gene are SNHLY and FYNNEI. With 6 bases removed from V and 6 bases from J, the gap between germline ends came to 18 bases. Here the CDR3 DNA reads TGTGCCAGCAGCCGTAGCAGGAGCTTGGTCGAGCAGTACTTC. Its translation is CASSRSRSLVEQYF.

This sequence joins TRBV6-2 or TRBV6-3 and TRBJ2-4, with D tentatively TRBD1 (6 bases). The CDR3 loop spans 16 amino acids. Per germline, CDR1 MNHEY and CDR2 SVGEGT. Trimming took off 5 bases at V and 0 bases at J, with 14 bases between the two ends. The CDR3 bases are TGTGCCAGCAGTCCCGGGACATCCGTAGCCAAAAACATTCAGTACTTC. Its protein is CASSPGTSVAKNIQYF.

The chain couples TRBV4-1 to TRBJ1-5, with D perhaps matching TRBD1 (6 bases). This CDR3 spans 18 amino acids. The ends were cut back, 4 bases at V and 0 bases at J, with 19 bases in the middle. Germline-derived CDR1 and CDR2 are MGHRA and YSYEKL. This CDR3 is CASSRVTGAGVSNQPQHF. Written as DNA, the CDR3 is TGCGCCAGCAGCCGTGTAACGGGCGCAGGGGTTAGCAATCAGCCCCAGCATTTT.

This chain uses TRBV12-3 or TRBV12-4 with TRBJ2-2; perhaps TRBD2 as D (5 bases). CDR3 length: 18 amino acids. The germline V and J ends were trimmed by 7 bases and 5 bases, with 26 bases remaining between them. This CDR3 is CASNSEPAGPLGTGELFF. The DNA for the CDR3 is TGTGCCAGCAATTCCGAGCCTGCGGGCCCCCTCGGTACCGGGGAGCTGTTTTTT.

This clonotype came up a few times. The CDR3 is CASSPPIRGHEQFF. CDR3 sequence (DNA): TGTGCCAGCAGCCCCCCTATCCGGGGCCATGAGCAGTTCTTC. J is TRBJ2-1 and V is TRBV7-2; D might be TRBD1 or TRBD2, each matching 5 bases. Germline loops: CDR1 SGHTA, CDR2 FQGNSA. The CDR3 has 14 amino acids. V lost 5 bases to trimming and J lost 8 bases, with 16 bases between them. Full variable domain (remainder filled in from reference TRBV7-2 and TRBJ2-1): GAGVSQSPSNKVTEKGKDVELRCDPISGHTALYWYRQSLGQGLEFLIYFQGNSAPDKSGLPSDRFSAERTGGSVSTLTIQRTQQEDSAVYLCASSPPIRGHEQFFGPGTRLTVL.

There are a few counts of this clonotype. The gene calls are TRBV7-9 and TRBJ1-1; tentatively, D is TRBD1 (6 bases). Germline CDR1 is SEHNR and CDR2 is FQNEAQ (reference sequence). CDR3 length: 14 amino acids. Between the trimmed V and J ends, which lost 10 bases and 1 base, there was a span of 16 bases. This CDR3 reads CATNRGQSNTEAFF. The CDR3 DNA follows: TGTGCCACTAATCGGGGGCAGTCGAACACTGAAGCTTTCTTT.

The chain recombines TRBV10-3 with TRBJ2-1; D is ambiguous. This CDR3 has 11 residues. Trimming took 5 bases from V and 9 from J, leaving 8 bases between them. From germline, CDR1 is ENHRY and CDR2 SYGVKD. The CDR3 nucleotides are TGTGCCATCAGTCGCCAGAGTGAGCAGTTCTTC. The encoded protein is CAISRQSEQFF.

The V call is TRBV6-2 or TRBV6-3, the J call TRBJ1-1; no firm D call. The ends were cut back, 8 bases at V and 0 bases at J, with 10 bases in the middle. This CDR3 comprises 13 residues. Germline CDR1 reads MNHEY; CDR2 reads SVGEGT. CDR3 in amino acids: CASATIMNTEAFF. The DNA of the CDR3 is TGTGCCAGCGCAACTATAATGAACACTGAAGCTTTCTTT.

In its sample, this clonotype was seen once. V and J are TRBV6-1 and TRBJ1-4, with D uncertain. V was trimmed by 7 bases and J by 8 bases, leaving 11 bases between them. The CDR3 is 12 amino acids. CDR1 is MNHNS and CDR2 is SASEGT in the germline V gene. The CDR3 reads CASTDWAEKLFF. CDR3 coding DNA: TGTGCCAGCACCGACTGGGCGGAAAAACTGTTTTTT.

The chain recombines TRBV6-1 with TRBJ2-7, with 9 bases matching TRBD1. In germline, CDR1 is MNHNS, CDR2 SASEGT. This CDR3 comprises 14 residues. V lost 5 bases to trimming and J lost 6 bases; unmatched junction nucleotides: 8. The CDR3 is CASSPTGGGLEQYF. CDR3 nucleotides: TGTGCCAGCAGTCCGACAGGGGGTGGACTCGAGCAGTACTTC.

At least ten counts were recorded for this clonotype. V is TRBV3-1 and J is TRBJ2-5; unclear D gene. V was cut by 1 base and J by 1 base, with 1 base left in between. CDR3 length: 12 amino acids. Germline V CDR1 and CDR2: LGHDT, YNNKEL (reference sequence). The CDR3 spells CASSQVQETQYF. DNA of the CDR3: TGTGCCAGCAGCCAAGTCCAAGAGACCCAGTACTTC.

The chain employs TRBV24-1 and TRBJ2-5; either TRBD1 or TRBD2 may supply D (5 bases each). CDR1 is KGHDR, CDR2 SFDVKD, per germline. The germline V and J ends were trimmed by 2 bases and 2 bases, with 14 bases remaining between them. The CDR3 has 16 amino acids. Here the CDR3 DNA reads TGTGCCACCAGTGATTCTCGGGACGGATTACAAGAGACCCAGTACTTC. It specifies CATSDSRDGLQETQYF.